The rows below give T cell receptor beta chains drawn from one sample of a study of siplizumab effects on memory and regulatory T cells. The table came from immunoSEQ multiplex PCR; TCRdb's copy has only in-frame clones and leaves some out. The table shows roughly 120,000 clones, with roughly 94% occurring only once. The sequencing input was non-Treg CD4+ T cells sorted from blood. All receptors derive from a human donor in good health. CDR3s include the opening cysteine and the closing phenylalanine or tryptophan. Each record gives: clone size, J gene, D gene, V gene, CDR3 DNA, CDR3 protein. A D gene is named only where the DNA matches it firmly. Where a row states a size, it is once, few, many or the class of an expanded clone; other rows omit it.

>-|TRBJ1-4|-|TRBV19
TGTGCCAGTAGTCCGGCGAGAGACGGGTCTAATGAAAAACTGTTTTTT
CASSPARDGSNEKLFF
>-|TRBJ2-7|-|TRBV7-2
TGTGCCAGCAGCTTAGCAGTCGTACACACAGGCATCCACGAGCAGTACTTC
CASSLAVVHTGIHEQYF
>-|TRBJ1-5|-|TRBV4-1
TGCGCCAGCAGCCAATTCCTGGGGTTGGAGCCCCAGCATTTT
CASSQFLGLEPQHF
>-|TRBJ1-6|TRBD1|TRBV6-5
TGTGCCAGCAGCCGTATTACAGGGGGTAATTCACCCCTCCACTTT
CASSRITGGNSPLHF
>-|TRBJ2-2|-|TRBV2
TGTGCCAGCAGGGTTGAGCAGGGCTTAACCGGGGAGCTGTTTTTT
CASRVEQGLTGELFF
>-|TRBJ2-3|-|TRBV28
TGTGCCAGCAGTTTATCGGCAGCAGATACGCAGTATTTT
CASSLSAADTQYF
>-|TRBJ1-5|-|TRBV2
TGTGCCAGCAGTGAAGTCTGGGATCAGCCCCAGCATTTT
CASSEVWDQPQHF
>-|TRBJ1-1|TRBD1|TRBV7-9
TGTGCCAGCAGTCCCCGGGACAGGGGAACTGAAGCTTTCTTT
CASSPRDRGTEAFF
>-|TRBJ2-2|TRBD1|TRBV27
TGTGCCAGCAGTTTAATGGGACAGGGTTTCACCGGGGAGCTGTTTTTT
CASSLMGQGFTGELFF
>-|TRBJ1-5|-|TRBV7-2
TGTGCCAGCAGCTTTTTAGGAGCGGGGGGGGATCAGCCCCAGCATTTT
CASSFLGAGGDQPQHF
>once|TRBJ1-4|-|TRBV7-9
TGTGCCAGCAGTACAGTGAATGAAAAACTGTTTTTT
CASSTVNEKLFF
>-|TRBJ2-2|-|TRBV5-1
TGCGCCAGCAGCCTAACCGGACGGATGGCCGGGGAGCTGTTTTTT
CASSLTGRMAGELFF
>-|TRBJ2-3|-|TRBV7-3
TGTGCCAGCAGCTTAGTCCGGGCAGGAGATACGCAGTATTTT
CASSLVRAGDTQYF
>few|TRBJ1-1|-|TRBV29-1
TGCAGCGTTGAACGGATAGGGAACACTGAAGCTTTCTTT
CSVERIGNTEAFF
>-|TRBJ2-6|TRBD1|TRBV15
TGTGCCACCAGCGAGGGACAGAGCTCTGGGGCCAACGTCCTGACTTTC
CATSEGQSSGANVLTF
>-|TRBJ1-2|-|TRBV27
TGTGCCAGCAGCAGAACGGCAAGAAAAAATAAAGGCGCTGCTAACTATGGCTACACCTTC
CASSRTARKNKGAANYGYTF
>-|TRBJ2-2|TRBD2|TRBV6-5
TGTGCCAGCAGTTCTCCTAGCGGGGGGGCCGGGGAGCTGTTTTTT
CASSSPSGGAGELFF
>-|TRBJ2-2|-|TRBV11-3
TGTGCCAGCAGCTCAGGCACCGGGGAGCTGTTTTTT
CASSSGTGELFF
>-|TRBJ1-4|-|TRBV4-1
TGCGCCAGCAGCCAAGCCCCAGACGTTACGGTTAATGAAAAACTGTTTTTT
CASSQAPDVTVNEKLFF
>-|TRBJ2-7|-|TRBV11-2
TGTGCCAGCAGCCGAGGGGACTGGAGCTCCTACGAGCAGTACTTC
CASSRGDWSSYEQYF
>-|TRBJ2-7|-|TRBV7-2
TGTGCCAGCAGCTTAGACAGAGCGGCCTACGAGCAGTACTTC
CASSLDRAAYEQYF
>-|TRBJ2-5|-|TRBV18
TGTGCCAGCTCATTGGTACAGAGGGAGACCCAGTACTTC
CASSLVQRETQYF
>-|TRBJ2-6|-|TRBV6-1
TGTGCCAGCAGTGTTAATAGGGCGGCTGGGGCCAACGTCCTGACTTTC
CASSVNRAAGANVLTF
>once|TRBJ1-2|-|TRBV19
TGTGCCAGTAGTATGGGAAGGGACCTTGGCTACACCTTC
CASSMGRDLGYTF
>-|TRBJ1-5|-|TRBV6-5
TGTGCCAGCAGTTACTCTAGGGAGCAGCCCCAGCATTTT
CASSYSREQPQHF
>-|TRBJ2-1|-|TRBV7-2
TGTGCCAGCAGCCCAAGCCGGAGCCTAGTCCGCAATGAGCAGTTCTTC
CASSPSRSLVRNEQFF
>-|TRBJ2-7|-|TRBV19
TGTGCCAGTAGTATACAGGGCGGAGTAAGTGAGCAGTACTTC
CASSIQGGVSEQYF
>-|TRBJ2-3|TRBD2|TRBV9
TGTGCCAGCACCCCCGGGACTAGCGGGGGAAATACGCAGTATTTT
CASTPGTSGGNTQYF
>-|TRBJ2-3|TRBD2|TRBV9
TGTGCCAGCAGCCGGGAGGGTTTTACAGATACGCAGTATTTT
CASSREGFTDTQYF
>once|TRBJ2-5|-|TRBV5-4
TGTGCCAGCAGCTTGGCGGGGGCTGGTGGAGAGACCCAGTACTTC
CASSLAGAGGETQYF
>-|TRBJ2-7|-|TRBV2
TGTGCCAGCAGTTACACCCCAAACTACGAGCAGTACTTC
CASSYTPNYEQYF
>-|TRBJ1-5|-|TRBV10-3
TGTGCCATCAGTCCACAGGGACCTAGCAATCAGCCCCAGCATTTT
CAISPQGPSNQPQHF
>once|TRBJ2-3|TRBD2|TRBV7-2
TGTGCCAGCAGCTCGTTGACTAGCGGGGCTTATACGCAGTATTTT
CASSSLTSGAYTQYF
>-|TRBJ1-1|-|TRBV4-1
TGCGCCAGCAGCCAAGATAGGGGAGAAGCTTTCTTT
CASSQDRGEAFF
>-|TRBJ1-1|-|TRBV19
TGTGCCAGTAGTACGGAAGGACAGCCGAACACTGAAGCTTTCTTT
CASSTEGQPNTEAFF
>-|TRBJ1-2|-|TRBV6-1
TGTGCCAGCAGTGACAAGGGGAGCTATGGCTACACCTTC
CASSDKGSYGYTF
>-|TRBJ2-7|-|TRBV2
TGTGCCAGCAGGAGGGGACTCGTTAGCTCCTACGAGCAGTACTTC
CASRRGLVSSYEQYF
>-|TRBJ2-1|-|TRBV5-1
TGCGCCACCTCGCAGAATCGGGCGGGATGGGATGAGCAGTTCTTC
CATSQNRAGWDEQFF
>once|TRBJ2-1|-|TRBV9
TGTGCCAGCAGCGAACGCAATGAGCAGTTCTTC
CASSERNEQFF
>once|TRBJ2-3|TRBD2|TRBV2
TGTGCCAGCACGCCCGGGACTAACACAGATACGCAGTATTTT
CASTPGTNTDTQYF
>-|TRBJ2-1|-|TRBV10-1
TGCGCCAGCAGTACCGACACCGGTGAGGGAAATGAGCAGTTCTTC
CASSTDTGEGNEQFF
>-|TRBJ1-2|-|TRBV9
TGTGCCAGCAGCGCCGGAACGGGGGTCTATGGCTACACCTTC
CASSAGTGVYGYTF
>-|TRBJ1-1|-|TRBV5-6
TGTGCCAGCAGCTTTCAGTGGAACACTGAAGCTTTCTTT
CASSFQWNTEAFF
>-|TRBJ2-4|-|TRBV7-9
TGTGCCAGCAGCGGAATCGGGACTGCCAAAAACATTCAGTACTTC
CASSGIGTAKNIQYF
>-|TRBJ2-5|-|TRBV5-1
TGCGCCAGCAGCCGAAACGGGGCGGGCAACCAAGAGACCCAGTACTTC
CASSRNGAGNQETQYF
>-|TRBJ2-7|TRBD1|TRBV5-6
TGTGCCAGCAGCTTGGAGGGACAGGAGTACTTC
CASSLEGQEYF
>-|TRBJ2-7|-|TRBV9
TGTGCCAGCAGCGTAGAAACAGGGTCCTACGAGCAGTACTTC
CASSVETGSYEQYF
>-|TRBJ2-1|-|TRBV2
TGTGCCAGCAGAGTTAAAGTGTCCAGAGGCTCCTACAATGAGCAGTTCTTC
CASRVKVSRGSYNEQFF
>once|TRBJ2-1|TRBD2|TRBV11-3
TGTGCCAGCAGCTTATTAGCGGGAGACGGTGAGCAGTTCTTC
CASSLLAGDGEQFF
>-|TRBJ1-3|-|TRBV28
TGTGCCAGCAGTCGGGGGCTCGGTGGAAACACCATATATTTT
CASSRGLGGNTIYF
>-|TRBJ1-2|-|TRBV18
TGTGCCAGCTCACCATCCCCGGGGAGGAACTATGGCTACACCTTC
CASSPSPGRNYGYTF
>-|TRBJ2-3|-|TRBV5-4
TGTGCCAGCAGCTCGAAAGAGAGCACAGATACGCAGTATTTT
CASSSKESTDTQYF
>-|TRBJ1-4|-|TRBV2
TGTGCCAGCAGTAAGGATCGGTTCAATGAAAAACTGTTTTTT
CASSKDRFNEKLFF
>-|TRBJ2-1|-|TRBV7-3
TGTGCCAGCAGCTCCACGGAGGGCCCGTACAATGAGCAGTTCTTC
CASSSTEGPYNEQFF
>-|TRBJ1-3|-|TRBV5-4
TGTGCCAGCAGCCAAGATGTCCAGGGACGGAACACCATATATTTT
CASSQDVQGRNTIYF